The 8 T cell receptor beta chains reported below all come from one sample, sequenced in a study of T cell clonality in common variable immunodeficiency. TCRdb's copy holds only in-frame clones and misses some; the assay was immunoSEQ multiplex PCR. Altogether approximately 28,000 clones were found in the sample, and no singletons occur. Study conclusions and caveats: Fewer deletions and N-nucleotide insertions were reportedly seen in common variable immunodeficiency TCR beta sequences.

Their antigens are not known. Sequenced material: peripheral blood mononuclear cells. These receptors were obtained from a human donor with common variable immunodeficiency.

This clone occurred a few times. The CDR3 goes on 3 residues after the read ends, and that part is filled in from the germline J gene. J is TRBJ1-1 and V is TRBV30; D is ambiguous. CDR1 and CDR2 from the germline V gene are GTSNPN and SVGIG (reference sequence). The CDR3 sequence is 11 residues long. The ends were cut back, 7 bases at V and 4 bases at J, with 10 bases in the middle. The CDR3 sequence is CASRRGTEAFF. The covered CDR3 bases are TGTGCCTCCAGGCGGGGCACTGAA.

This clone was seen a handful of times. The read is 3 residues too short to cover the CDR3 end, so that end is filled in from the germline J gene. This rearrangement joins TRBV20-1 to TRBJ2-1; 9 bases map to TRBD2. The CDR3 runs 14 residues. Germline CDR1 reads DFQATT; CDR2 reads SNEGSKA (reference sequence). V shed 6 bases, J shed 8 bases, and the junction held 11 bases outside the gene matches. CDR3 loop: CSADFSGSADEQFF. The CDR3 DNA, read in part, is TGCAGTGCAGACTTTAGCGGGAGTGCCGATGAG.

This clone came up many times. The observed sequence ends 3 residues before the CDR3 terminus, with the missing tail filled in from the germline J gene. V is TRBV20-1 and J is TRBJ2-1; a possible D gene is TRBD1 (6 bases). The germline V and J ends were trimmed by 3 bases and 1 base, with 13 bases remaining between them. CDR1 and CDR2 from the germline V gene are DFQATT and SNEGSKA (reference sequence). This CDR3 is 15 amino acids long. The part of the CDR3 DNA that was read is TGCAGTGCTAGGGAGCAGGGGATTTCCTACAATGAG. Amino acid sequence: CSAREQGISYNE. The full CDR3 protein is CSAREQGISYNEQFF.

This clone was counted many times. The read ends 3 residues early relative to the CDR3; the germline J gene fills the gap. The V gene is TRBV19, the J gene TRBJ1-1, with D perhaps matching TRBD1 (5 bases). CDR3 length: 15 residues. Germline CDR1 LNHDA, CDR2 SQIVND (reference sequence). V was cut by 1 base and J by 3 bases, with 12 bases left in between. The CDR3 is CASSIGGAMHTEAFF. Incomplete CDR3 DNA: TGTGCCAGTAGTATAGGTGGGGCTATGCACACTGAA. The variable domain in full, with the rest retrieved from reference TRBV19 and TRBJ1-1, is DGGITQSPKYLFRKEGQNVTLSCEQNLNHDAMYWYRQDPGQGLRLIYYSQIVNDFQKGDIAEGYSVSREKKESFPLTVTSAQKNPTAFYLCASSIGGAMHTEAFFGQGTRLTVV.

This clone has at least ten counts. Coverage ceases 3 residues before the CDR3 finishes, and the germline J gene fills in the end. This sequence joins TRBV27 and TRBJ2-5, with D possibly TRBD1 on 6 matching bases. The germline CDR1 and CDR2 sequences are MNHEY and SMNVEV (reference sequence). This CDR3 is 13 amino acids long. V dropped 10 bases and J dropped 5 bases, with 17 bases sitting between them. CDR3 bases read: TGTGCCACCGCGTGGGACATGAGGGAGACC. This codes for CATAWDMRET. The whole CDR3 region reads CATAWDMRETQYF.

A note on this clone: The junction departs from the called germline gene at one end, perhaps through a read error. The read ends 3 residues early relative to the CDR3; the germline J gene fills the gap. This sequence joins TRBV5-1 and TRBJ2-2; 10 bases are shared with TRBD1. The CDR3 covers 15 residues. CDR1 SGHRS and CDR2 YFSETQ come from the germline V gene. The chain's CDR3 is CAGSRTGGVTGELFF. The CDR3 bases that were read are TGCGCCGGCAGCCGGACAGGGGGTGTGACCGGGGAG. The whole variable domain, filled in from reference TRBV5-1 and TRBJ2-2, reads KAGVTQTPRYLIKTRGQQVTLSCSPISGHRSVSWYQQTPGQGLQFLFEYFSETQRNKGNFPGRFSGRQFSNSRSEMNVSTLELGDSALYLCAGSRTGGVTGELFFGEGSRLTVL.

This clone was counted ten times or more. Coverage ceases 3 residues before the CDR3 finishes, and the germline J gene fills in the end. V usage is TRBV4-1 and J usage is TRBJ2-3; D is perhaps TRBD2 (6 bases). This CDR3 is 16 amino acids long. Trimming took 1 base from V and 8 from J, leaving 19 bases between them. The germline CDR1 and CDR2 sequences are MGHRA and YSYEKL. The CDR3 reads CASSQGPGERAGTQYF. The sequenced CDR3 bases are TGCGCCAGCAGCCAAGGCCCCGGGGAGCGGGCGGGTACG.

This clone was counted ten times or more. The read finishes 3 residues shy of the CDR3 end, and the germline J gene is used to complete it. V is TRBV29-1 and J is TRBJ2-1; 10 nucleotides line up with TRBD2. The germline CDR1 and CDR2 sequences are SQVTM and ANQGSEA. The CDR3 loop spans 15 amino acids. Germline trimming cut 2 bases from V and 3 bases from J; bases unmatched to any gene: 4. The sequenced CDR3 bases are TGCAGCGTTGAACCTAGCGGGGGCTTCTACAATGAG. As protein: CSVEPSGGFYNE. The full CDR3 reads CSVEPSGGFYNEQFF.